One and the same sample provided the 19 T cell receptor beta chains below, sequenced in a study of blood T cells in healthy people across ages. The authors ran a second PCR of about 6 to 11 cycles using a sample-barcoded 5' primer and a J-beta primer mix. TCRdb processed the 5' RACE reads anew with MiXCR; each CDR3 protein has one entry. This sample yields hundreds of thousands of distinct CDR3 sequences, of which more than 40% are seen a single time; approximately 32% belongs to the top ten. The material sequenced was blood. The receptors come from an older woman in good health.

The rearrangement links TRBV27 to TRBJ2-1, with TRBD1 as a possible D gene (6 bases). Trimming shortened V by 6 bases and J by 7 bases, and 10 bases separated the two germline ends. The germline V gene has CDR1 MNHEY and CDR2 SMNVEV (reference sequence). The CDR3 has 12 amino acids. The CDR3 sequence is CASRDTGNEQFF. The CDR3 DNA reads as TGTGCCAGCAGGGATACAGGGAATGAGCAGTTCTTC.

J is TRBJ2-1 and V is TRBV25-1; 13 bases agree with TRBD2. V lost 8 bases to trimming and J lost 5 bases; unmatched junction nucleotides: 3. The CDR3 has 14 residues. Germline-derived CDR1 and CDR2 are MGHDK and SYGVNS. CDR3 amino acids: CASRTSGRDNEQFF. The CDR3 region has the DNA TGTGCCAGCCGGACTAGCGGGAGAGACAATGAGCAGTTCTTC.

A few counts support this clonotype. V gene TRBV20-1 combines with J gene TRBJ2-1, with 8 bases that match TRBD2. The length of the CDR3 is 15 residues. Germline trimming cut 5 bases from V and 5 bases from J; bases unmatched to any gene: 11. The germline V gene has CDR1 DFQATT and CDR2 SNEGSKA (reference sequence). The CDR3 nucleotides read TGCAGTGCTTTAGCGGGCGGGAGGTCCAACAATGAGCAGTTCTTC. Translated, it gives CSALAGGRSNNEQFF.

In nucleotides, the CDR3 is TGTGCCAGCAGTCAAGTACCAAATTCACCCCTCCACTTT. Translated: CASSQVPNSPLHF. J is TRBJ1-6 and V is TRBV27; no clear D. V shed 5 bases and J shed 7 bases, with 9 bases lying between them. The V gene's germline CDR1 is MNHEY and CDR2 SMNVEV (reference sequence). The length of the CDR3 is 13 residues.

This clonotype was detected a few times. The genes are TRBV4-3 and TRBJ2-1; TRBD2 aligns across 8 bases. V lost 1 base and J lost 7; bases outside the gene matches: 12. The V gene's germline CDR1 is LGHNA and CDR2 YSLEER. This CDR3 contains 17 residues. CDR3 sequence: CASSQGYGLSGNNEQFF. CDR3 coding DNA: TGCGCCAGCAGCCAAGGTTATGGGCTTAGCGGGAATAATGAGCAGTTCTTC.

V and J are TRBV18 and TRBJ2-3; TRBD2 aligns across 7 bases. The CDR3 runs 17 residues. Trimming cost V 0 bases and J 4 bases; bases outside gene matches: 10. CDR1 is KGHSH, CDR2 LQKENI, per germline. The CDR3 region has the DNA TGTGCCAGCTCACCACCCACGGGGGGAACGAACCCAGATACGCAGTATTTT. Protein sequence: CASSPPTGGTNPDTQYF.

CDR3 nucleotides: TGTGCCAGCAGCTTAGCAGGCCGGATCCTAAATGAGCAGTTCTTC. It specifies CASSLAGRILNEQFF. The gene calls are TRBV7-9 and TRBJ2-1; no clear D. Germline CDR1 is SEHNR and CDR2 is FQNEAQ (reference sequence). This CDR3 comprises 15 residues. V lost 0 bases and J lost 7, with 13 bases in between.

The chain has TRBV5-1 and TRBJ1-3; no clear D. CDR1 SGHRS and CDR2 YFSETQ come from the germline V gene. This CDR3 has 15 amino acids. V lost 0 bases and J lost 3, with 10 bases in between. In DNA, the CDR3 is TGCGCCAGCAGCTTGGGTCTCGGGGATGGAAACACCATATATTTT. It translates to CASSLGLGDGNTIYF.

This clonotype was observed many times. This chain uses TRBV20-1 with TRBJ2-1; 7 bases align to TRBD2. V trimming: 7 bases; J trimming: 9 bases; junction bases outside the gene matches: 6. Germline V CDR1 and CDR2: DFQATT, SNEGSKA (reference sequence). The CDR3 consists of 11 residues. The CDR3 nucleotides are TGCAGTGGAGAGCGGGAAAGTGAGCAGTTCTTC. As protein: CSGERESEQFF.

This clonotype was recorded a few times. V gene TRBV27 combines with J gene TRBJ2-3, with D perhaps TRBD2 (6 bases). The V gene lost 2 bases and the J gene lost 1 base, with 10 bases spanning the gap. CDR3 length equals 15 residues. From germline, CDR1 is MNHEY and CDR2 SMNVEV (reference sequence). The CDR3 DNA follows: TGTGCCAGCAGTTTAGCGGCTAGCGGCACAGATACGCAGTATTTT. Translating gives CASSLAASGTDTQYF.

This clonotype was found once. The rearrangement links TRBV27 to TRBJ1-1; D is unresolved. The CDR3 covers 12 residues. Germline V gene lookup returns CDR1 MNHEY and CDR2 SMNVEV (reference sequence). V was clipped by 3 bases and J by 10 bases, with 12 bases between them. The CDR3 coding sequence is TGTGCCAGCAGTTTCGTGGGCAGCGCAGCTTTCTTT. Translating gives CASSFVGSAAFF.

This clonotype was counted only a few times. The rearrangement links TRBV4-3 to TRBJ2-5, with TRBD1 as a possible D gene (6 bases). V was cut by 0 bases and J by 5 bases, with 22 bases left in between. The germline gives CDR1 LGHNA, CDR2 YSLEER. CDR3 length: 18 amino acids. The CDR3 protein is CASSQDWGPRGRGETQYF. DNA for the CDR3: TGCGCCAGCAGCCAAGATTGGGGGCCGCGAGGTCGTGGGGAGACCCAGTACTTC.

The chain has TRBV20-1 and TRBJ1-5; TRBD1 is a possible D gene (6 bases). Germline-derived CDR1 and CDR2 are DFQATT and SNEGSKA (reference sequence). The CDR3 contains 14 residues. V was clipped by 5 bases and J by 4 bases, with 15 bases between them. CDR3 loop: CSAERAGVNQPQHF. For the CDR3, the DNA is TGCAGTGCTGAGCGGGCAGGGGTTAATCAGCCCCAGCATTTT.

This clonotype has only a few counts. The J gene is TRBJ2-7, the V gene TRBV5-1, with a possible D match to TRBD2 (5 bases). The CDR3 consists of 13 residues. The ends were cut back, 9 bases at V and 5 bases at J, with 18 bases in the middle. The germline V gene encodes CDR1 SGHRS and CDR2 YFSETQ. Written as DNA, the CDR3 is TGCGCCACGCGGGCGACCTCCGGGAACGAGCAGTACTTC. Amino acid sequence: CATRATSGNEQYF.

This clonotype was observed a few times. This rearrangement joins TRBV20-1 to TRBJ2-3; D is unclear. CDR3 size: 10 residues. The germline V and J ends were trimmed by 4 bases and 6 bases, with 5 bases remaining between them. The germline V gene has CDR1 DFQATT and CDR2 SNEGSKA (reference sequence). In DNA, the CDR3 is TGCAGTGCTACAGTTGATACGCAGTATTTT. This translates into CSATVDTQYF.

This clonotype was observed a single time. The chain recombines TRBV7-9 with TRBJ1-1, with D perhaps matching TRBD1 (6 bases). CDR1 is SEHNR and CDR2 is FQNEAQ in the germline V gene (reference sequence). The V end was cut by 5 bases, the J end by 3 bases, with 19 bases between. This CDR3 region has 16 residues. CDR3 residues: CASSTLSGVGDTEAFF. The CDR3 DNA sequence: TGTGCCAGCAGCACCCTCTCAGGGGTAGGGGACACTGAAGCTTTCTTT.

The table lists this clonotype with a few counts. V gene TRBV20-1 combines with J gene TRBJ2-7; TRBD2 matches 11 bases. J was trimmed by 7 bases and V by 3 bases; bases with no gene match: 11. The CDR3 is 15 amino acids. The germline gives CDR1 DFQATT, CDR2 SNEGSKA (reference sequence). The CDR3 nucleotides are TGCAGTGCTAGTGAACTAGCGGGGGACCCTAGGGAGCAGTACTTC. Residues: CSASELAGDPREQYF.

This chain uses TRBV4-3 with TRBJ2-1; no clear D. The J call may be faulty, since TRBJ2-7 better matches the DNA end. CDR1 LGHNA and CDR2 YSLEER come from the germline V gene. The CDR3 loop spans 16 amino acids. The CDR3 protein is CASSQEFTGSYNEQYF. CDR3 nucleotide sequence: TGCGCCAGCAGCCAAGAATTTACTGGGTCCTACAATGAGCAGTACTTC.

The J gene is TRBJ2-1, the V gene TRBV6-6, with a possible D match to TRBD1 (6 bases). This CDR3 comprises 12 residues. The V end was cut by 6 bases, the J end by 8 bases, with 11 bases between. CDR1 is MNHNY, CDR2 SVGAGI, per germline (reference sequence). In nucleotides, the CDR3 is TGTGCCAGCAGATGGGGGCTGGATGAGCAGTTCTTC. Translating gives CASRWGLDEQFF.